Each of the 29 T cell receptor beta chains below was sequenced from the same sample in a study of OX40 agonist ivuxolimab in advanced cancers. Here immunoSEQ multiplex PCR was the method, and the copy in TCRdb shows in-frame clones only, minus some. The profile shows about 62,000 clones, about 91% of them singletons. Sequenced material: CD4+ or CD8+ T cells sorted from blood, taken in a trial of the OX40 agonist ivuxolimab. The receptors were sampled from an adult with an advanced solid tumor such as melanoma, head and neck, liver or kidney cancer.

The chain combines TRBV5-6 with TRBJ2-3; 10 bases are a match to TRBD2. V trimming: 3 bases; J trimming: 4 bases; junction bases outside the gene matches: 11. Germline V lookup: CDR1 SGHDT, CDR2 YYEEEE. The CDR3 covers 17 residues. CDR3 sequence: CASSWGFELAGADTQYF. The CDR3, as DNA: TGTGCCAGCAGCTGGGGCTTTGAGCTAGCGGGAGCAGATACGCAGTATTTT.

This chain links TRBV19 with TRBJ2-5, with a possible D match to TRBD2 (6 bases). The CDR3 covers 16 residues. Germline V lookup: CDR1 LNHDA, CDR2 SQIVND (reference sequence). Trimming took 9 bases from V and 2 from J, leaving 22 bases between them. Here the CDR3 DNA reads TGTGCCAGCGCCCTGACTAGTGGATGGGGACAAGAGACCCAGTACTTC. Translation gives CASALTSGWGQETQYF. The complete variable domain, with remaining parts taken from reference TRBV19 and TRBJ2-5, reads DGGITQSPKYLFRKEGQNVTLSCEQNLNHDAMYWYRQDPGQGLRLIYYSQIVNDFQKGDIAEGYSVSREKKESFPLTVTSAQKNPTAFYLCASALTSGWGQETQYFGPGTRLLVL.

CDR3 in amino acids: CASSPKQGRSPLHF. The DNA of the CDR3 is TGTGCCAGCAGCCCAAAACAGGGACGGTCACCCCTCCACTTT. J is TRBJ1-6 and V is TRBV13; TRBD1 is a possible D gene (6 bases). Germline V gives CDR1 PRHDT, CDR2 FYEKMQ (reference sequence). Trimming pared 5 bases from V and 10 bases from J, leaving 15 bases between. This CDR3 comprises 14 residues.

The chain has TRBV9 and TRBJ2-3, with D uncertain. The germline V gene encodes CDR1 SGDLS and CDR2 YYNGEE. The CDR3 spans 13 residues. V lost 0 bases and J lost 6, with 8 bases in between. The CDR3 sequence: CASSVGSPDTQYF. CDR3 sequence (DNA): TGTGCCAGCAGCGTAGGGTCCCCTGATACGCAGTATTTT. The whole variable domain, filled in from reference TRBV9 and TRBJ2-3, reads DSGVTQTPKHLITATGQRVTLRCSPRSGDLSVYWYQQSLDQGLQFLIQYYNGEERAKGNILERFSAQQFPDLHSELNLSSLELGDSALYFCASSVGSPDTQYFGPGTRLTVL.

This clone has only one observation. The same CDR3 is also encoded by other DNA sequences in this sample. This chain connects TRBV29-1 to TRBJ2-5, with a weak D call TRBD1 (5 bases). The germline V gene has CDR1 SQVTM and CDR2 ANQGSEA. This CDR3 contains 12 residues. Trimming left V 3 bases short and J 4 bases short, with 9 bases between. Written as DNA, the CDR3 is TGCAGCGTTGAGCAGGGTTTAGAGACCCAGTACTTC. Translated, it gives CSVEQGLETQYF.

V gene TRBV6-5 combines with J gene TRBJ1-2; TRBD1 aligns across 7 bases. This CDR3 contains 13 residues. CDR1 is MNHEY, CDR2 SVGAGI, per germline. The V and J ends lost 5 bases and 2 bases, in that order; junction bases with no gene match: 2. This chain's CDR3 is CASSRDSNYGYTF. DNA of the CDR3: TGTGCCAGCAGTAGGGACAGCAACTATGGCTACACCTTC.

The rearrangement uses TRBV19 and TRBJ2-3, with TRBD2 identical over 10 bases. Unmatched junction bases numbered 5, after V lost 5 bases and J lost 6 bases. The CDR3 is made up of 14 amino acids. The germline V gene encodes CDR1 LNHDA and CDR2 SQIVND (reference sequence). CDR3 in DNA: TGTGCCAGTAGTCATGCTAGCGGGAGTGATACGCAGTATTTT. This translates into CASSHASGSDTQYF.

The V call is TRBV4-1, the J call TRBJ2-1, with 10 positions matching TRBD2. Germline V gene lookup returns CDR1 MGHRA and CDR2 YSYEKL. Trimming took 2 bases from V and 7 from J; bases not matched to a gene: 5. The CDR3 spans 15 residues. CDR3 in amino acids: CASSQLLAGANEQFF. The CDR3 nucleotides read TGCGCCAGCAGCCAACTTCTAGCGGGGGCAAATGAGCAGTTCTTC.

This chain joins TRBV13 and TRBJ2-1; TRBD2 agrees at 10 bases. The CDR3 covers 15 residues. Trimming removed 5 bases from V and 8 bases from J; junction bases left unmatched: 9. CDR1 and CDR2 (germline): PRHDT, FYEKMQ (reference sequence). The DNA for the CDR3 is TGTGCCAGCAGCATCCAACTAGCGGGGTGGGATGAGCAGTTCTTC. Translation: CASSIQLAGWDEQFF.

The V and J genes are TRBV7-9 and TRBJ1-2; TRBD1 agrees at 8 bases. This CDR3 is 17 amino acids long. CDR1 is SEHNR and CDR2 is FQNEAQ in the germline V gene (reference sequence). Trimming at V came to 4 bases and at J to 4 bases, leaving 14 bases not matched to a gene. For the CDR3, the DNA is TGTGCCAGCAGCTCCACAGGACAGGGAATTTGGGGCTATGGCTACACCTTC. This encodes CASSSTGQGIWGYGYTF. The whole variable domain, remainder taken from reference TRBV7-9 and TRBJ1-2, is DTGVSQNPRHKITKRGQNVTFRCDPISEHNRLYWYRQTLGQGPEFLTYFQNEAQLEKSRLLSDRFSAERPKGSFSTLEIQRTEQGDSAMYLCASSSTGQGIWGYGYTFGSGTRLTVV.

The chain recombines TRBV4-1 with TRBJ1-1; the D gene is possibly TRBD1 (5 bases). The CDR3 is 14 amino acids. V was clipped by 5 bases and J by 0 bases, with 10 bases between them. Germline V gene data show CDR1 as MGHRA and CDR2 as YSYEKL. In DNA, the CDR3 is TGCGCCAGCAGCTGGGGCCTCATGAACACTGAAGCTTTCTTT. This gives the protein CASSWGLMNTEAFF.

The rearrangement links TRBV7-8 to TRBJ2-5, with 10 bases that match TRBD2. The end of the DNA fits TRBJ2-7 better, so the J call may be wrong. This CDR3 region has 14 residues. Germline assignment: CDR1 SGHVS and CDR2 FQNEAQ. Here the CDR3 DNA reads TGTGCCAGCAGCCGACTAGCGGGCAGCTACGAGCAGTACTTC. It codes for CASSRLAGSYEQYF.

The genes are TRBV9 and TRBJ1-1, with D possibly matching TRBD1 (6 bases). This CDR3 is built from 13 residues. Germline V CDR1 and CDR2: SGDLS, YYNGEE. V was cut by 8 bases and J by 4 bases, with 15 bases left in between. CDR3 DNA: TGTGCCAGTCAAAGGTTGGGGGCCACTGAAGCTTTCTTT. Amino acids: CASQRLGATEAFF.

J is TRBJ2-3 and V is TRBV19; 9 nucleotides line up with TRBD2. Germline CDR1 LNHDA, CDR2 SQIVND (reference sequence). The CDR3 covers 17 residues. The V and J ends lost 2 bases and 2 bases, in that order; junction bases with no gene match: 8. The CDR3 coding sequence is TGTGCCAGTAGTATATGGGGAGGGGGACTAGCCACAGATACGCAGTATTTT. This translates into CASSIWGGGLATDTQYF.

The rearrangement links TRBV19 to TRBJ2-1, with D perhaps matching TRBD1 (6 bases). The germline V gene has CDR1 LNHDA and CDR2 SQIVND (reference sequence). This CDR3 spans 14 amino acids. Trimming removed 4 bases from V and 7 bases from J, with 14 bases in between. The CDR3 is CASSTTGYGNEQFF. In DNA form, the CDR3 reads TGTGCCAGTAGTACTACAGGGTATGGAAATGAGCAGTTCTTC.

This chain links TRBV19 with TRBJ1-2, with 7 bases lining up with TRBD1. The length of the CDR3 is 13 residues. Germline V gene sequence: CDR1 LNHDA, CDR2 SQIVND (reference sequence). Trimming cost V 6 bases and J 2 bases; bases outside gene matches: 3. The CDR3 region is CASSAGQNYGYTF. The CDR3 DNA follows: TGTGCCAGTAGCGCGGGACAGAACTATGGCTACACCTTC. The complete variable domain, with remaining parts taken from reference TRBV19 and TRBJ1-2, reads DGGITQSPKYLFRKEGQNVTLSCEQNLNHDAMYWYRQDPGQGLRLIYYSQIVNDFQKGDIAEGYSVSREKKESFPLTVTSAQKNPTAFYLCASSAGQNYGYTFGSGTRLTVV.

The chain is built from TRBV30 and TRBJ1-3; 10 bases match TRBD1. V lost 1 base to trimming and J lost 8 bases; unmatched junction nucleotides: 5. Germline values: CDR1 GTSNPN, CDR2 SVGIG (reference sequence). The CDR3 contains 14 residues. In DNA form, the CDR3 reads TGTGCCTGGAGTGCGGGACAGGGGCAGGACACCATATATTTT. This gives the protein CAWSAGQGQDTIYF.

J is TRBJ1-1 and V is TRBV13; D possibly corresponds to TRBD1 (6 bases). Deletions cut 5 bases from V and 0 bases from J, with 13 bases between. Germline V gives CDR1 PRHDT, CDR2 FYEKMQ (reference sequence). The CDR3 is made up of 15 amino acids. The CDR3 DNA reads TGTGCCAGCAGCGAAGAAGACAGGTTGAACACTGAAGCTTTCTTT. Its translation is CASSEEDRLNTEAFF.

V and J are TRBV5-1 and TRBJ2-1; D is unclear. Trimming left V 4 bases short and J 5 bases short, with 16 bases between. This CDR3 spans 15 amino acids. Germline V gives CDR1 SGHRS, CDR2 YFSETQ. The CDR3 reads CASSPRLGGHNEQFF. For the CDR3, the DNA is TGCGCCAGCAGCCCCCGACTGGGCGGTCACAATGAGCAGTTCTTC.

This clone was picked up one time. This chain uses TRBV6-5 with TRBJ1-2; 11 nucleotides agree with TRBD1. CDR1 is MNHEY and CDR2 is SVGAGI in the germline V gene. The V and J ends lost 2 bases and 7 bases, in that order; junction bases with no gene match: 6. The CDR3 length is 15 residues. The CDR3 spells CASSYTGQGAGGYTF. CDR3 in DNA: TGTGCCAGCAGTTACACCGGACAGGGGGCAGGTGGCTACACCTTC.

This clone was observed a handful of times. This chain uses TRBV7-9 with TRBJ2-1; D unclear. This CDR3 is 12 amino acids long. Germline V CDR1 and CDR2: SEHNR, FQNEAQ (reference sequence). V lost 3 bases and J lost 4, with 4 bases in between. The CDR3 nucleotides are TGTGCCAGCAGCTTTGGGTACAATGAGCAGTTCTTC. Protein sequence: CASSFGYNEQFF.

The chain uses TRBV5-6 and TRBJ2-2, with D tentatively TRBD2 (6 bases). The V and J ends lost 5 bases and 4 bases respectively, with 9 bases between them. CDR3 size: 13 residues. Germline V gene sequence: CDR1 SGHDT, CDR2 YYEEEE. The CDR3 loop reads CASSLGSTGELFF. CDR3 DNA: TGTGCCAGCAGTCTCGGGAGCACCGGGGAGCTGTTTTTT. The complete variable domain, with remaining parts taken from reference TRBV5-6 and TRBJ2-2, reads DAGVTQSPTHLIKTRGQQVTLRCSPKSGHDTVSWYQQALGQGPQFIFQYYEEEERQRGNFPDRFSGHQFPNYSSELNVNALLLGDSALYLCASSLGSTGELFFGEGSRLTVL.

V gene TRBV27 combines with J gene TRBJ2-7, with TRBD2 matching 7 bases. The germline CDR1 and CDR2 sequences are MNHEY and SMNVEV (reference sequence). CDR3 length equals 16 residues. The junction had 12 bases not matched to a gene; V was cut back by 2 bases and J by 5 bases. The CDR3 DNA follows: TGTGCCAGCAGTTTAGGGGAGGGAGGGCCGTACCACGAGCAGTACTTC. Its translation: CASSLGEGGPYHEQYF.

The V gene is TRBV4-1, the J gene TRBJ1-2; 9 nucleotides agree with TRBD1. The ends lost 4 bases at V and 5 bases at J; junction bases unmatched: 8. The length of the CDR3 is 15 residues. CDR1 is MGHRA, CDR2 YSYEKL, per germline. The CDR3 coding sequence is TGCGCCAGCAGCCCCCGGGACAGGGAAAGTTATGGCTACACCTTC. Protein product: CASSPRDRESYGYTF.

The chain recombines TRBV13 with TRBJ2-1; 11 bases match TRBD2. The CDR3 loop spans 15 amino acids. J was trimmed by 8 bases and V by 3 bases; bases with no gene match: 6. Per the germline V gene, CDR1 is PRHDT and CDR2 is FYEKMQ (reference sequence). The CDR3 sequence is CASSFPTSGGDEQFF. The CDR3 DNA sequence: TGTGCCAGCAGCTTCCCAACTAGCGGGGGTGATGAGCAGTTCTTC.

V gene TRBV4-1 combines with J gene TRBJ2-4; TRBD2 aligns across 10 bases. Trimming at V came to 0 bases and at J to 2 bases, leaving 7 bases not matched to a gene. Looked up from germline, CDR1 is MGHRA and CDR2 is YSYEKL. The CDR3 totals 18 residues. CDR3 region: CASSQDGLAGAPKNIQYF. The DNA of the CDR3 is TGCGCCAGCAGCCAAGATGGGCTAGCGGGGGCCCCCAAAAACATTCAGTACTTC.

The J gene is TRBJ2-2, the V gene TRBV6-1; D possibly corresponds to TRBD1 (5 bases). The CDR3 totals 14 residues. CDR1 is MNHNS, CDR2 SASEGT, per germline. V lost 3 bases, J lost 2 bases, and 7 bases lay in between. The CDR3 loop reads CASSETANTGELFF. CDR3 coding DNA: TGTGCCAGCAGTGAGACAGCTAACACCGGGGAGCTGTTTTTT.

The chain couples TRBV11-2 to TRBJ2-1; TRBD2 agrees at 10 bases. The CDR3 is made up of 17 amino acids. The germline V gene encodes CDR1 SGHAT and CDR2 FQNNGV. V was pared by 2 bases and J by 0 bases, with 4 bases of the junction left unmatched. The CDR3 reads CASSLWPSGSSYNEQFF. The CDR3 DNA follows: TGTGCCAGCAGCTTATGGCCTAGCGGGAGCTCCTACAATGAGCAGTTCTTC.

The chain combines TRBV9 with TRBJ2-3; D might be TRBD1 (5 bases). CDR3 size: 13 residues. Per the germline V gene, CDR1 is SGDLS and CDR2 is YYNGEE. Trimming removed 0 bases at V and 6 bases at J, with 8 bases between. The CDR3 reads CASSVVSGDTQYF. CDR3 sequence (DNA): TGTGCCAGCAGCGTAGTTTCAGGGGATACGCAGTATTTT.